The subject of this entry is one T cell receptor (beta chain). The data were obtained in a study of blood T cell repertoires in COVID-19. The junction had 1 base not matched to a gene; V was cut back by 7 bases and J by 3 bases. Germline V gene sequence: CDR1 SQVTM, CDR2 ANQGSEA. This CDR3 is 11 amino acids long. The method was immunoSEQ multiplex PCR; TCRdb's version includes in-frame clones alone and lacks a portion of them. This sample has more than 85,000 clones, with about 90% found just once. The rearrangement uses TRBV29-1 and TRBJ2-7; 9 bases align to TRBD1. This TCR was recovered from a human donor in a cohort sampled during active COVID-19. Material: peripheral blood. CDR3 nucleotide sequence: TGCAGCGCGGACAGGGGCTACGAGCAGTACTTC. Its translation is CSADRGYEQYF.